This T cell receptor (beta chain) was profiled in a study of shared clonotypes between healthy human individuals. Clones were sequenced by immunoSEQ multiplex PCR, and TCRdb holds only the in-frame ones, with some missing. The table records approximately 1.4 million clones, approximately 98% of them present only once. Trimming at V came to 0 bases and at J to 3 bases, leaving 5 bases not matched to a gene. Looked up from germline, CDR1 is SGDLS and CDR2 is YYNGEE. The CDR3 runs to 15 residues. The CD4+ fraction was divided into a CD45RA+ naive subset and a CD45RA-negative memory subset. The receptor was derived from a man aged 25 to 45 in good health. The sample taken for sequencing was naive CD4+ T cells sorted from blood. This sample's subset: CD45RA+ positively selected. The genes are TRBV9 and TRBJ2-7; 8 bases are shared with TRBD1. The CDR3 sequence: CASSVGGTGFYEQYF. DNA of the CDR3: TGTGCCAGCAGCGTAGGAGGGACAGGTTTCTACGAGCAGTACTTC.